These T cell receptor beta chains were read from a single sample in a study of blood T cells in healthy people across ages. TCRdb reanalysed the 5' RACE reads using MiXCR and keeps one entry per CDR3 protein. This table holds fewer than 800,000 distinct CDR3 sequences, 45% to 50% found once. Material: blood. These receptors were taken from a woman aged 55-70 years in good health. CDR3s include the opening cysteine and the closing phenylalanine or tryptophan. A D gene is named only where the DNA matches it firmly. Some rows mark clone size as missing; the rest say once, few, many or name a class of expanded clone.

j_gene	abundance	d_gene	v_gene	CDR3nt	CDR3aa
TRBJ2-6	few	.	TRBV27	TGTGCCAGCAGGGTAGTGAGCTCTGGGGCCAACGTCCTGACTTTC	CASRVVSSGANVLTF
TRBJ2-1	few	.	TRBV5-6	TGTGCCAGCAGCTTGGGGCTAGCGCCCACCTACAATGAGCAGTTCTTC	CASSLGLAPTYNEQFF
TRBJ1-2	few	.	TRBV7-2	TGTGCCAGCAGCTTCGATGGCTATGGCTACACCTTC	CASSFDGYGYTF
TRBJ2-1	.	.	TRBV5-1	TGCGCCAGCAGCCCTGAAGCGGGTCGGGCAAACAATGAGCAGTTCTTC	CASSPEAGRANNEQFF
TRBJ2-1	few	TRBD2	TRBV7-2	TGTGCCAGCAGCTTAGTTGGACTAGCGGACAATGAGCAGTTCTTC	CASSLVGLADNEQFF
TRBJ2-3	.	.	TRBV7-2	TGTGCCAGCAGCAAAGGACTAAGCAGGGATACGCAGTATTTT	CASSKGLSRDTQYF
TRBJ2-7	.	.	TRBV28	TGTGTTATCCAGAGCTCCTACGAGCAGTACTTC	CVIQSSYEQYF
TRBJ2-3	.	TRBD2	TRBV29-1	TGCAGCGTTTCGGGACTAGCGGGAGATATCGATACGCAGTATTTT	CSVSGLAGDIDTQYF
TRBJ2-5	many	TRBD2	TRBV6-5	TGTGCCAGCACCTCTAGCGGGGACCAAGAGACCCAGTACTTC	CASTSSGDQETQYF
TRBJ2-7	few	TRBD2	TRBV29-1	TGCAGCGTTTCCCGGACTAGCGGGACCTACGAGCAGTACTTC	CSVSRTSGTYEQYF